These 15 T cell receptor beta chains came from one sample sequenced in a study of ipilimumab plus nivolumab after autologous stem cell transplantation. The repertoire was sequenced with immunoSEQ multiplex PCR; TCRdb's copy has only in-frame clones and lacks some. The profile shows roughly 25,000 clones, around 84% of them singletons. The sample consisted of PBMCs, taken in a trial of ipilimumab plus nivolumab as post-transplant consolidation. The receptor set was obtained from a male donor with diffuse large B-cell lymphoma.

The V call is TRBV5-4, the J call TRBJ1-1, with D uncertain. The CDR3 runs to 16 residues. The V end lost 3 bases, the J end lost 5 bases, and 20 bases lay between the germline ends. CDR1 and CDR2 from the germline V gene are SGHNT and YYREEE (reference sequence). The CDR3 reads CASSSAQDSLGTEAFF. In DNA, the CDR3 is TGTGCCAGCAGCTCGGCTCAGGACTCCCTCGGGACTGAAGCTTTCTTT.

V and J are TRBV19 and TRBJ1-2, with unresolved D. CDR3 length: 12 residues. Germline V gene sequence: CDR1 LNHDA, CDR2 SQIVND (reference sequence). The germline V and J ends were trimmed by 6 bases and 5 bases, with 10 bases remaining between them. The CDR3 DNA is TGTGCCAGTAGACGGACGGTATATGGCTACACCTTC. Residues: CASRRTVYGYTF.

The chain couples TRBV6-6 to TRBJ2-2; 7 bases agree with TRBD1. Germline CDR1 reads MNHNY; CDR2 reads SVGAGI (reference sequence). This CDR3 has 14 amino acids. J gave up 1 base and V 7 bases, and 3 bases lay outside the gene matches. The CDR3 region has the DNA TGTGCCAGCAAGTGGACAGGGAACACCGGGGAGCTGTTTTTT. Translating gives CASKWTGNTGELFF.

CDR3 sequence (DNA): TGTGCCAGCTCAGCGGACGAGGGGGCGCATCATGGCTACACCTTC. Translated, it gives CASSADEGAHHGYTF. The chain is built from TRBV18 and TRBJ1-2; 7 positions agree with TRBD1. V lost 5 bases to trimming and J lost 6 bases; unmatched junction nucleotides: 12. This CDR3 spans 15 amino acids. CDR1 and CDR2 from the germline V gene are KGHSH and LQKENI.

This chain uses TRBV11-2 with TRBJ2-1; D remains unclear. V was shortened by 1 base and J by 6 bases, with 16 bases between the two germline ends. CDR1 SGHAT and CDR2 FQNNGV come from the germline V gene. The CDR3 loop spans 16 amino acids. The CDR3 spells CASSLVVSESPNEQFF. In nucleotides, the CDR3 is TGTGCCAGCAGCTTAGTTGTGAGCGAGAGCCCCAATGAGCAGTTCTTC.

This clone has a single count. The chain recombines TRBV6-1 with TRBJ2-5; D perhaps matches TRBD2 (5 bases). Germline V gene lookup returns CDR1 MNHNS and CDR2 SASEGT. The CDR3 covers 16 residues. V lost 1 base and J 2 bases, leaving 14 bases between the germline ends. The CDR3 loop reads CASSEGVLRGQETQYF. For the CDR3, the DNA is TGTGCCAGCAGTGAAGGCGTCCTCAGAGGGCAAGAGACCCAGTACTTC.

The CDR3 reads CASSQTPRDWGYTF. Here the CDR3 DNA reads TGTGCCAGCAGCCAAACCCCTCGGGACTGGGGCTACACCTTC. V is TRBV6-5 and J is TRBJ1-2, with D perhaps TRBD1 (5 bases). This CDR3 has 14 residues. Trimming cost V 6 bases and J 8 bases, with 19 bases left between them. Germline V gives CDR1 MNHEY, CDR2 SVGAGI.

The V gene is TRBV29-1, the J gene TRBJ2-7; 7 bases line up with TRBD1. The germline V gene has CDR1 SQVTM and CDR2 ANQGSEA. The V segment lost 6 bases and the J segment 2 bases; nucleotides outside the gene matches: 10. This CDR3 comprises 14 residues. DNA for the CDR3: TGCAGCGTCGCCCTGACAGGGAGACCCTACGAGCAGTACTTC. The encoded protein is CSVALTGRPYEQYF.

The chain links TRBV18 to TRBJ2-5; tentative D call: TRBD2 (7 bases). The germline V gene encodes CDR1 KGHSH and CDR2 LQKENI. With 11 bases removed from V and 3 bases from J, the gap between germline ends came to 16 bases. This CDR3 has 13 amino acids. In DNA form, the CDR3 reads TGTGCCGCGAAGGGCGGGGGCGAAGAGACCCAGTACTTC. Its protein product is CAAKGGGEETQYF.

The chain combines TRBV11-3 with TRBJ2-7; D is perhaps TRBD2 (7 bases). V was pared by 3 bases and J by 3 bases, with 9 bases between. The germline V gene encodes CDR1 SGHNT and CDR2 YENEEA. This CDR3 has 13 residues. The CDR3 loop reads CASSLGGGYEQYF. CDR3 sequence (DNA): TGTGCCAGCAGCTTGGGAGGGGGCTACGAGCAGTACTTC.

V usage is TRBV11-2 and J usage is TRBJ2-7, with a weak D call TRBD2 (5 bases). The V and J ends lost 3 bases and 0 bases respectively, with 9 bases between them. Germline lookup yields CDR1 SGHAT and CDR2 FQNNGV. The CDR3 totals 14 residues. CDR3 residues: CASSFGLSSYEQYF. Here the CDR3 DNA reads TGTGCCAGCAGCTTCGGACTGAGCTCCTACGAGCAGTACTTC.

The chain uses TRBV19 and TRBJ1-1, with TRBD1 matching over 8 bases. The CDR3 has 13 residues. CDR1 is LNHDA, CDR2 SQIVND, per germline (reference sequence). The V segment lost 7 bases and the J segment 1 base; nucleotides outside the gene matches: 2. The CDR3 region has the DNA TGTGCCAGTAACGGACAGGGGAACACTGAAGCTTTCTTT. Encoded protein: CASNGQGNTEAFF.

The gene calls are TRBV19 and TRBJ1-4, with D unresolved. CDR3 length: 16 residues. V was shortened by 3 bases and J by 0 bases, with 11 bases between the two germline ends. Germline V gene sequence: CDR1 LNHDA, CDR2 SQIVND (reference sequence). The CDR3 DNA is TGTGCCAGTAGTATGCGGCTACTTGCAACTAATGAAAAACTGTTTTTT. Its protein product is CASSMRLLATNEKLFF.

This clone was picked up a small number of times. The chain links TRBV2 to TRBJ2-1; D is unclear. Germline lookup yields CDR1 SNHLY and CDR2 FYNNEI. The V and J ends lost 6 bases and 4 bases respectively, with 4 bases between them. This CDR3 contains 11 residues. CDR3 loop: CASRAYNEQFF. CDR3 DNA: TGTGCCAGCAGAGCTTACAATGAGCAGTTCTTC.

This sequence joins TRBV5-3 and TRBJ1-1; D gene unclear. TRBV5-3 is an open reading frame, and its role is uncertain. The CDR3 length is 13 residues. V lost 1 base and J lost 4, with 8 bases in between. CDR3 sequence: CARSLSETTEAFF. CDR3 bases: TGTGCCAGAAGCTTGTCCGAAACCACTGAAGCTTTCTTT.